This T cell receptor beta chain was captured in a study of T cells in Graves' hyperthyroidism and ophthalmopathy. Turning to the study itself: The blood sample was taken at first diagnosis, before treatment began.

Germline CDR1 SNHLY, CDR2 FYNNEI. Trimming pared 6 bases from V and 2 bases from J, leaving 18 bases between. The CDR3 has 16 amino acids. RNA transcripts gave rise to amplified TCR beta CDR3 regions. RT-PCR in the first round (using the HTBI primer set) targeted the TCR CDR3. TCRdb re-derived calls from the multiplex PCR reads in MiXCR, one entry per CDR3 protein. The repertoire holds around 430,000 distinct CDR3 sequences, 14% to 15% seen once, with approximately 32% in the top ten. Patients aged 18 to 65 had newly diagnosed hyperthyroidism of under 2 months' duration. The receptor's source is a woman younger than 45 with Graves' hyperthyroidism. J is TRBJ2-3 and V is TRBV2, with unresolved D. The specimen was blood. The CDR3, as DNA: TGTGCCAGCAGACAATACCGGACCTCCCCCACAGATACGCAGTATTTT. Translating gives CASRQYRTSPTDTQYF.